This T cell receptor beta chain was sequenced in a study of shared clonotypes between healthy human individuals. At the level of the study: Contributing individuals were a couple of females and three males aged 18 to 49.

Study outcomes and limitations: The expectation was that sequencing depth would affect clonotype sharing among donors.

Within Nashville, Tennessee resided all donors, each a Caucasian adult. PCR replicates performed on unsorted PBMC used around 0.3 ug DNA, 25,000 to 35,000 T cell genomes. Here immunoSEQ multiplex PCR was the method, and the copy in TCRdb shows in-frame clones only, minus some. The repertoire includes approximately 470,000 clones, 81% of them detected once, and about 12% sits in the top ten. V was clipped by 3 bases and J by 5 bases; unmatched bases: 10. CDR3 length equals 16 residues. Germline CDR1 is SGHVS and CDR2 is FQNEAQ. As concerns this clone: The target antigen is unknown.

V gene TRBV7-8 combines with J gene TRBJ2-1; 7 bases agree with TRBD2. This sequence originates from a woman in her 40s in good health. Some clones in this sample may be carry-over from other donors' samples. The sequencing input was PBMCs. CDR3 residues: CASSFNPGGRDNEQFF. CDR3 DNA: TGTGCCAGCAGCTTCAACCCGGGAGGAAGGGACAATGAGCAGTTCTTC.